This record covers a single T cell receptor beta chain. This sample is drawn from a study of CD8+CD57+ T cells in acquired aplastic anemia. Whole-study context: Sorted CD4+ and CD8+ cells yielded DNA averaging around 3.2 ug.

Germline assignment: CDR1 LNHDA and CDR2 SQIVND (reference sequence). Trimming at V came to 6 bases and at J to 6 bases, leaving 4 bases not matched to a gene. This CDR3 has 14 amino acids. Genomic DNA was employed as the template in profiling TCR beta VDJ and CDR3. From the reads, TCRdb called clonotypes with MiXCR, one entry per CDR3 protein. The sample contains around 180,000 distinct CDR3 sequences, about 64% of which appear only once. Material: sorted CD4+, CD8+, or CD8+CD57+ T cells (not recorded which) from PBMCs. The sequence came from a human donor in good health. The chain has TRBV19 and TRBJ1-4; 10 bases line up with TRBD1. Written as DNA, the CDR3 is TGTGCCAGTAGCCCGACAGGGGGCGATGAAAAACTGTTTTTT. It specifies CASSPTGGDEKLFF.